The clone carrying this T cell receptor beta chain appeared once. What it binds is unknown. Sorted-subset replicate PCRs used approximately 200 ng of genomic DNA. This amount corresponded to some 32,000 T cell genomes. Produced via immunoSEQ multiplex PCR; TCRdb's table is partial and in-frame only. This table has millions of clones, about 95% appearing once. The CDR3 has 17 amino acids. Between the trimmed V and J ends, which lost 1 base and 2 bases, there was a span of 12 bases. Germline lookup yields CDR1 MNHEY and CDR2 SMNVEV (reference sequence). Only CD45RO-negative cells positively selected for CCR7 counted as naive CD8 cells, so terminally differentiated effector memory CD45RA+ cells were excluded. These data come from a study of shared clonotypes between healthy human individuals. Study in general: Three CD4 naive, three CD4 memory, two CD8 naive and one CD8 memory plate were used per donor.

Study-level findings and limits: It was only blood that was sampled, and tissue repertoires likely differ.

The chain joins TRBV27 to TRBJ1-6, with a possible D match to TRBD1 (5 bases). This clonotype was obtained from a man between 18 and 29 years old in good health. The specimen sequenced was naive CD8+ T cells sorted from blood. CDR3 region: CASSLYARDAYNSPLHF. DNA of the CDR3: TGTGCCAGCAGTTTATATGCCCGGGACGCCTATAATTCACCCCTCCACTTT.